This T cell receptor (beta chain) originates from a study of blood T cell repertoires in COVID-19. About the research overall: COVID-19 samples, acute and convalescent, were from the United States, Italy and Spain. T cells, B-cell-depleted T cells, or PBMCs provided the cDNA or gDNA that served as material.

Only in-frame clones appear in the TCRdb table, and some are missing; sequencing was by immunoSEQ multiplex PCR. The sample lists about 300,000 clones; nearly 90% were seen once. CDR1 and CDR2 (germline): SGHRS, YFSETQ. The CDR3 spans 13 residues. Trimming removed 0 bases from V and 4 bases from J, with 4 bases in between. Enrollees, about 18 to 90 years old, lived in approximately 24 US areas. Researchers sorted participants into cohorts using their self-reported clinical history. The receptor comes from a woman in her 30s who had recovered from COVID-19. Material: PBMCs or T cells enriched from blood (not recorded which). The chain combines TRBV5-1 with TRBJ2-2, with no clear D. The CDR3 bases are TGCGCCAGCAGCTTGGCTGTCACCGGGGAGCTGTTTTTT. It encodes CASSLAVTGELFF.